The clone carrying this TCR beta chain is a singleton in its sample. As handled by the study authors: Nucleated cell counts were estimated from reference gene primer amplification. Sequencing was performed with immunoSEQ multiplex PCR; in TCRdb, only in-frame clones are kept and a portion is missing. Clone size and V and J calls were adopted from that table, with D and trimming inferred from the DNA. This table holds 250,000 to 300,000 clones, approximately 83% found once. The data originate from a study of blood T cell repertoires in COVID-19. Background on the study: PBMCs, B-cell-depleted T cells, or T cells were the source of the cDNA or gDNA that made up the material.

Deletions cut 7 bases from V and 1 base from J, with 13 bases between. Looked up from germline, CDR1 is LNHDA and CDR2 is SQIVND (reference sequence). The CDR3 runs 14 residues. This clonotype was obtained from a woman in her 70s with acute or convalescent COVID-19. This sequence joins TRBV19 and TRBJ1-1, with D maybe TRBD1 (6 bases). The sequenced sample was peripheral blood. The CDR3 bases are TGTGCCAGTACCCCAAGGACAGCGAACACTGAAGCTTTCTTT. Amino acids: CASTPRTANTEAFF.